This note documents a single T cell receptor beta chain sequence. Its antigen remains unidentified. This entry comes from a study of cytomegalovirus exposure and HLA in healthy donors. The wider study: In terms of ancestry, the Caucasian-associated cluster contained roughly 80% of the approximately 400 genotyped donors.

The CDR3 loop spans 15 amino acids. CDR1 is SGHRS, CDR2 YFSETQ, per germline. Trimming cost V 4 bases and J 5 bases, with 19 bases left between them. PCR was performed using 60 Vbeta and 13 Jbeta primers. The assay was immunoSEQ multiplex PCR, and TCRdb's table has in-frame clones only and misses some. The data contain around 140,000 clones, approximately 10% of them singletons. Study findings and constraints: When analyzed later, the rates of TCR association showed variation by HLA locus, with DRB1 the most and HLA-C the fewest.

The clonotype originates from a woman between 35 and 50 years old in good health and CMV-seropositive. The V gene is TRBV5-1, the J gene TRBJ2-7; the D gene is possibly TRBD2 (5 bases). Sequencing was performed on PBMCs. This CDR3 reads CASSGLGGGMNEQYF. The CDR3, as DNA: TGCGCCAGCAGCGGGCTAGGAGGTGGTATGAACGAGCAGTACTTC. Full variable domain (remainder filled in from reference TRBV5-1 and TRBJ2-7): KAGVTQTPRYLIKTRGQQVTLSCSPISGHRSVSWYQQTPGQGLQFLFEYFSETQRNKGNFPGRFSGRQFSNSRSEMNVSTLELGDSALYLCASSGLGGGMNEQYFGPGTRLTVT.